This TCR beta chain stems from a study of post-analysis software for immune sequencing data. Study observations and caveats: Relative to controls, patients had five TRBV segments at higher frequency, with TRBV5-6, TRBV5-1 and TRBV20-1 among these. Strong co-clustering by F measure was evident for samples that had been prepared in the same batch.

CDR1 MGHRA and CDR2 YSYEKL come from the germline V gene. V trimming: 3 bases; J trimming: 4 bases; junction bases outside the gene matches: 6. The CDR3 has 15 residues. This clonotype was detected only a few times. What it binds is unknown. The TCR beta cDNA libraries carried unique molecular identifiers. Each CDR3 protein is one row after TCRdb ran MiXCR on the PCR reads. The sample includes some 890,000 distinct CDR3 sequences, roughly 58% of them seen just once. The TCR originated in a girl between 10 and 17 years old with multiple sclerosis. Sequencing used blood. This rearrangement joins TRBV4-1 to TRBJ1-2, with TRBD1 matching over 9 bases. The CDR3 sequence is CASSQPGQGSYGYTF. CDR3 sequence (DNA): TGCGCCAGCAGCCAGCCCGGACAGGGGAGCTATGGCTACACCTTC.